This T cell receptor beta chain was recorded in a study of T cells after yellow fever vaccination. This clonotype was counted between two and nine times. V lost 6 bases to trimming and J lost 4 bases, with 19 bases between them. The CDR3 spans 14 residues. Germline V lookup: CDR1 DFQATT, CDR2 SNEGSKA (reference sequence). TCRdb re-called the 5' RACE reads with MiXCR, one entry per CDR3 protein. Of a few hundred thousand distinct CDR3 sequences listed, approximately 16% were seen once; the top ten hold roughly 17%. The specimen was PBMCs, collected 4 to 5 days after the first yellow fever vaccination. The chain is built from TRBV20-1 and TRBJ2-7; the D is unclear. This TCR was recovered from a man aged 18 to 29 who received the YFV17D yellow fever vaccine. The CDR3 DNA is TGCAGTGCCTCAAGGCTACCAATAATGTACGAGCAGTACGTC. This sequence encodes CSASRLPIMYEQYV.